This paragraph reports one T cell receptor (beta chain). Its cognate antigen is unknown. These data are taken from a study of cytomegalovirus exposure and HLA in healthy donors. The overall study: Unique TCRs numbering roughly 85 million, obtained from HLA-typed donors, made up an early data release.

Findings and limits, study-wide: The study put 150 to 200 TCR beta chains on its list as cytomegalovirus-associated. Available immune exposure information covered CMV serostatus only.

The PCR employed 60 Vbeta primers together with 13 Jbeta primers. The protocol was immunoSEQ multiplex PCR, while the TCRdb copy is restricted to in-frame clones and leaves out a portion. Of roughly 140,000 clones in the sample, 60% to 85% were seen once. This TCR derives from a man between 18 and 35 years old in good health and CMV-seronegative. Material for sequencing was PBMCs.

This CDR3 is CASSLDRAGAGEQYF. CDR3 in DNA: TGCGCCAGCAGCTTGGACCGTGCGGGAGCGGGGGAGCAGTACTTC. The genes are TRBV5-1 and TRBJ2-7; 7 bases agree with TRBD2. The J segment lost 7 bases and the V segment lost 0 bases, leaving 10 bases of the junction unmatched. The germline V gene has CDR1 SGHRS and CDR2 YFSETQ. The CDR3 loop spans 15 amino acids.